This T cell receptor (beta chain) appears in the sequencing data of a study of OX40 agonist ivuxolimab in advanced cancers. At the level of the study: As their treatment, patients were administered ivuxolimab, an agonistic anti-OX40 (CD134) antibody. Patients were dosed intravenously with ivuxolimab at 0.01 to 10 mg/kg every 2 weeks. General study points: There was clonal expansion of CD4+ and CD8+ blood T cells by week 6 at 0.1 to 3.0 mg/kg.

Profiling relied on immunoSEQ multiplex PCR, and the TCRdb table lists in-frame clones only, not all of them. The table lists tens of thousands of clones, around 90% of them singletons. On this clone itself: The antigen is not known.

The CDR3 length is 17 residues. V usage is TRBV21-1 and J usage is TRBJ1-4; TRBD1, the table's D call, was not compared with the DNA. TRBV21-1 is annotated as a pseudogene. The source of this sequence is an adult with an advanced solid tumor such as melanoma, head and neck, liver or kidney cancer. Sequenced material: CD4+ or CD8+ T cells sorted from blood, taken in a trial of the OX40 agonist ivuxolimab. The CDR3 region is CASRLRNPGQGDEKLFF. CDR3 nucleotides: TGTGCCAGCAGACTAAGGAATCCGGGACAGGGGGATGAAAAACTGTTTTTT.